Listed here are 10 T cell receptor beta chains from one sample, sequenced in a study of shared clonotypes between healthy human individuals. The assay was immunoSEQ multiplex PCR, and TCRdb's table has in-frame clones only and misses some. The sample shows millions of clones, about 95% of them seen only once. CD45RO-negative CD8 cells positively selected for CCR7 made up the naive population, which excluded terminally differentiated effector memory CD45RA+ cells. The specimen sequenced was naive CD8+ T cells sorted from blood. These receptors were collected from a man in his late teens or twenties in good health.

The gene calls are TRBV4-3 and TRBJ2-7; possible D gene TRBD1, 5 bases. This CDR3 has 14 amino acids. Trimming took off 0 bases at V and 1 base at J, with 7 bases between the two ends. Per germline, CDR1 LGHNA and CDR2 YSLEER. In DNA form, the CDR3 reads TGCGCCAGCAGCCAAGAGGCAGGGTCCTACGAGCAGTACTTC. This translates into CASSQEAGSYEQYF.

J is TRBJ2-7 and V is TRBV10-1; 8 bases map to TRBD1. CDR3 length: 14 amino acids. Germline CDR1 is WNHNN and CDR2 is SYGVQD (reference sequence). V dropped 3 bases and J dropped 6; count of bases not matched to a gene: 7. The CDR3 protein is CASSDARTGSEQYF. Written as DNA, the CDR3 is TGCGCCAGCAGTGACGCCAGGACAGGGAGCGAGCAGTACTTC.

This clone occurred once. The chain joins TRBV18 to TRBJ2-2; 13 nucleotides match TRBD2. Germline-derived CDR1 and CDR2 are KGHSH and LQKENI. Trimming took 5 bases from V and 7 from J; bases not matched to a gene: 10. This CDR3 contains 17 residues. CDR3 region: CASSTSGRALGDGELFF. The CDR3 coding sequence is TGTGCCAGCTCAACTAGCGGGAGGGCCCTCGGTGACGGGGAGCTGTTTTTT.

A note on this clone: Other DNA sequences from this sample encode an identical CDR3 as well. This chain uses TRBV11-2 with TRBJ2-2; D gene ambiguous. The CDR3 loop spans 13 amino acids. CDR1 SGHAT and CDR2 FQNNGV come from the germline V gene. The V gene lost 1 base and the J gene lost 5 bases, with 5 bases spanning the gap. The CDR3 DNA reads TGTGCCAGCAGCTTAGCTGGTACCGGGGAGCTGTTTTTT. Protein: CASSLAGTGELFF.

V gene TRBV7-6 combines with J gene TRBJ2-7; D could derive from TRBD1 or TRBD2 (5 bases each). The CDR3 extends over 14 amino acids. Looked up from germline, CDR1 is SGHVS and CDR2 is FNYEAQ. Trimming stripped 5 bases from V and 0 bases from J, with 11 bases between. The CDR3: CASSARDLSYEQYF. Here the CDR3 DNA reads TGTGCCAGCAGCGCTCGGGACCTCTCCTACGAGCAGTACTTC.

The chain joins TRBV25-1 to TRBJ1-2; D is uncertain. V gave up 8 bases and J gave up 3 bases, with 19 bases separating them. The CDR3 runs 15 residues. CDR1 is MGHDK, CDR2 SYGVNS, per germline. CDR3 amino acids: CASRGIRNRDYGYTF. The CDR3, as DNA: TGTGCCAGCCGGGGAATCAGGAATCGGGACTATGGCTACACCTTC.

The chain is built from TRBV6-5 and TRBJ1-5, with unresolved D. Germline V gene data show CDR1 as MNHEY and CDR2 as SVGAGI. The CDR3 consists of 12 residues. Trimming cost V 6 bases and J 6 bases, with 9 bases left between them. CDR3 bases: TGTGCCAGCAGACGGAGGTCTCAGCCCCAGCATTTT. It encodes CASRRRSQPQHF.

The chain uses TRBV9 and TRBJ1-1; D is perhaps TRBD1 (5 bases). This CDR3 has 15 residues. In germline, CDR1 is SGDLS, CDR2 YYNGEE. The germline V and J ends were trimmed by 4 bases and 0 bases, with 13 bases remaining between them. As DNA, the CDR3 is TGTGCCAGCAGCACGAGCAGGGCCCTGAACACTGAAGCTTTCTTT. Translation: CASSTSRALNTEAFF.

To note about this clone: The same CDR3 can be traced to other DNA sequences in this sample. CDR3 residues: CASSIGQGATYEQYF. The CDR3 coding sequence is TGTGCCAGCAGCATAGGACAGGGGGCTACCTACGAGCAGTACTTC. V and J are TRBV9 and TRBJ2-7, with 11 bases fitting TRBD1. This CDR3 has 15 residues. CDR1 is SGDLS and CDR2 is YYNGEE in the germline V gene. With V trimmed by 4 bases and J by 2 bases, 5 bases remained unmatched. Together with reference TRBV9 and TRBJ2-7, the CDR3 gives the full variable domain: DSGVTQTPKHLITATGQRVTLRCSPRSGDLSVYWYQQSLDQGLQFLIQYYNGEERAKGNILERFSAQQFPDLHSELNLSSLELGDSALYFCASSIGQGATYEQYFGPGTRLTVT.

J is TRBJ2-7 and V is TRBV27; D uncertain. CDR3 length: 16 residues. The germline gives CDR1 MNHEY, CDR2 SMNVEV (reference sequence). V was cut by 6 bases and J by 0 bases, with 18 bases left in between. The CDR3 sequence is CASSPSISADSYEQYF. CDR3 nucleotides: TGTGCCAGCAGCCCTTCTATAAGTGCAGACTCCTACGAGCAGTACTTC.